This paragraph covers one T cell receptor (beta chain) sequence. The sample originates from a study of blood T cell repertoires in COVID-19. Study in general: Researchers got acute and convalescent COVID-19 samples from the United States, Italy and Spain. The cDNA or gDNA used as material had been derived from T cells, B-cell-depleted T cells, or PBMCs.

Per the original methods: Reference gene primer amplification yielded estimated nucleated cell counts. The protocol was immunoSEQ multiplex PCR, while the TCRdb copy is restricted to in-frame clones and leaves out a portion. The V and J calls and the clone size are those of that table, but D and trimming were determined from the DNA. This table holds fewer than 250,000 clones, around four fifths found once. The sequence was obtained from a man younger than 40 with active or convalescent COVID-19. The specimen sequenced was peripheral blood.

CDR3 amino acids: CSVGTTFF. In DNA form, the CDR3 reads TGCAGCGTTGGGACTACCTTCTTT. The chain uses TRBV29-1 and TRBJ1-1, with unresolved D. Germline loops: CDR1 SQVTM, CDR2 ANQGSEA. The V gene lost 4 bases and the J gene lost 14 bases, with 8 bases spanning the gap. CDR3 length equals 8 residues.